This entry lists 24 T cell receptor beta chains sequenced from one sample in a study of long-term antiretroviral therapy in people with HIV. This was the immunoSEQ v3.0 assay at survey level. Clones were read by immunoSEQ multiplex PCR, and TCRdb kept only the in-frame ones, dropping some. This sample yields tens of thousands of clones, of which about 96% are seen a single time; roughly 2.5% belongs to the top ten. The input for sequencing was unsorted PBMCs, taken 6.5 to 6.6 years after starting antiretroviral therapy. The origin of the receptors is a man aged 25 to 40 with HIV.

The chain has TRBV4-1 and TRBJ1-5; D is ambiguous. Looked up from germline, CDR1 is MGHRA and CDR2 is YSYEKL. This CDR3 contains 12 residues. Trimming took 4 bases from V and 7 from J, leaving 8 bases between them. The CDR3 sequence is CASSPVGQPQHF. The CDR3 coding sequence is TGCGCCAGCAGCCCCGTAGGGCAGCCCCAGCATTTT.

This clone has a single count. J is TRBJ1-5 and V is TRBV4-1; D is unclear. CDR3 length: 15 residues. CDR1 is MGHRA, CDR2 YSYEKL, per germline. Trimming shortened V by 4 bases and J by 3 bases, and 13 bases separated the two germline ends. CDR3 coding DNA: TGCGCCAGCAGCCGATCCGACCGGCCCAATCAGCCCCAGCATTTT. Translating it yields CASSRSDRPNQPQHF.

The genes are TRBV15 and TRBJ1-5; D might be TRBD1 (5 bases). CDR1 and CDR2 from the germline V gene are LNHNV and YYDKDF (reference sequence). This CDR3 is built from 13 residues. Trimming removed 3 bases at V and 11 bases at J, with 14 bases between. The CDR3 loop reads CATSSVAGLSQHF. The CDR3 bases are TGTGCCACCAGCAGTGTTGCAGGGTTGTCCCAGCATTTT. Based on the CDR3 plus reference TRBV15 and TRBJ1-5, the full variable domain is DAMVIQNPRYQVTQFGKPVTLSCSQTLNHNVMYWYQQKSSQAPKLLFHYYDKDFNNEADTPDNFQSRRPNTSFCFLDIRSPGLGDTAMYLCATSSVAGLSQHFGDGTRLSIL.

V gene TRBV27 combines with J gene TRBJ2-1, with 7 bases fitting TRBD1. The junction had 15 bases not matched to a gene; V was cut back by 5 bases and J by 11 bases. Germline CDR1 MNHEY, CDR2 SMNVEV (reference sequence). The CDR3 consists of 15 residues. The CDR3 loop is CASSPGQVVVRQQFF. For the CDR3, the DNA is TGTGCCAGCAGTCCTGGACAGGTTGTAGTACGTCAGCAGTTCTTC.

This sequence joins TRBV11-1 and TRBJ2-3; TRBD2 is a possible D gene (6 bases). V lost 5 bases, J lost 3 bases, and 18 bases lay in between. Germline lookup yields CDR1 SGHAT and CDR2 FQDESV (reference sequence). The CDR3 is 16 residues long. The CDR3 region has the DNA TGTGCCAGCAGCGAGAAGGACACCCGGGGGACAGATACGCAGTATTTT. Protein sequence: CASSEKDTRGTDTQYF. Full variable domain (remainder filled in from reference TRBV11-1 and TRBJ2-3): EAEVAQSPRYKITEKSQAVAFWCDPISGHATLYWYRQILGQGPELLVQFQDESVVDDSQLPKDRFSAERLKGVDSTLKIQPAELGDSAMYLCASSEKDTRGTDTQYFGPGTRLTVL.

V gene TRBV6-5 combines with J gene TRBJ2-5; D is unresolved. The V gene lost 4 bases and the J gene lost 1 base, with 7 bases spanning the gap. Germline V gene lookup returns CDR1 MNHEY and CDR2 SVGAGI. The CDR3 loop spans 13 amino acids. The CDR3 loop is CASSFGTQETQYF. In nucleotides, the CDR3 is TGTGCCAGCAGTTTCGGAACCCAAGAGACCCAGTACTTC.

The V gene is TRBV19, the J gene TRBJ1-1; no clear D gene. CDR1 LNHDA and CDR2 SQIVND come from the germline V gene (reference sequence). The V gene lost 9 bases and the J gene lost 5 bases, with 16 bases spanning the gap. CDR3 length: 13 amino acids. The CDR3 sequence is CASEPLHATEAFF. The DNA for the CDR3 is TGTGCCAGCGAACCTCTACACGCGACTGAAGCTTTCTTT.

The V call is TRBV5-6, the J call TRBJ1-2; D is possibly TRBD1 (6 bases). The CDR3 length is 14 residues. CDR1 SGHDT and CDR2 YYEEEE come from the germline V gene. Trimming pared 4 bases from V and 4 bases from J, leaving 14 bases between. The CDR3 loop reads CASSLRTAFYGYTF. The CDR3 coding sequence is TGTGCCAGCAGCCTCCGGACAGCCTTCTATGGCTACACCTTC.

The chain employs TRBV6-6 and TRBJ1-5; 11 bases map to TRBD1. CDR3 length: 14 amino acids. Germline assignment: CDR1 MNHNY and CDR2 SVGAGI (reference sequence). Germline trimming cut 6 bases from V and 6 bases from J; bases unmatched to any gene: 4. CDR3 residues: CASRGQGGSQPQHF. As DNA, the CDR3 is TGTGCCAGCAGGGGACAGGGGGGAAGTCAGCCCCAGCATTTT.

The chain uses TRBV4-2 and TRBJ2-1; TRBD1 might be the D (6 bases). Trimming cost V 5 bases and J 6 bases, with 14 bases left between them. The CDR3 covers 14 residues. Germline lookup yields CDR1 LGHNA and CDR2 YNFKEQ. The CDR3 DNA follows: TGTGCCAGCAGCTTAGGCCAAGGGGGCAATGAGCAGTTCTTC. Translated: CASSLGQGGNEQFF.

V is TRBV2 and J is TRBJ1-3, with a possible D match to TRBD1 (6 bases). CDR1 is SNHLY and CDR2 is FYNNEI in the germline V gene. This CDR3 spans 17 amino acids. Between the trimmed V and J ends, which lost 2 bases and 0 bases, there was a span of 14 bases. The CDR3 DNA is TGTGCCAGCAGTGAATTGGACAGCTTGAGCTCTGGAAACACCATATATTTT. Amino acids: CASSELDSLSSGNTIYF.

This sequence joins TRBV7-9 and TRBJ2-1; 8 bases are a match to TRBD2. Germline CDR1 is SEHNR and CDR2 is FQNEAQ (reference sequence). The CDR3 spans 17 residues. Trimming removed 5 bases from V and 4 bases from J; junction bases left unmatched: 13. CDR3 in amino acids: CASSVRLALQVYNEQFF. Here the CDR3 DNA reads TGTGCCAGCAGCGTCCGACTAGCGTTACAAGTTTACAATGAGCAGTTCTTC.

V gene TRBV2 combines with J gene TRBJ1-5; D call uncertain. V lost 3 bases, J lost 10 bases, and 13 bases lay in between. Germline CDR1 SNHLY, CDR2 FYNNEI. The CDR3 extends over 13 amino acids. The CDR3 here is CASSDRAVGPQHF. The CDR3 nucleotides are TGTGCCAGCAGTGACCGGGCCGTTGGACCCCAGCATTTT.

With regard to this clone: A junction boundary mismatches the germline segment, possibly from a read error. V gene TRBV7-7 combines with J gene TRBJ2-2, with 8 positions matching TRBD1. Germline CDR1 and CDR2: SSHAT and FNYEAQ (reference sequence). This CDR3 contains 15 residues. The CDR3 spells CASSKDRANTGELFF. DNA of the CDR3: TGTGCTAGCAGCAAGGACAGGGCGAACACCGGGGAGCTGTTTTTT.

The gene calls are TRBV27 and TRBJ2-4, with D unresolved. V dropped 1 base and J dropped 10 bases, with 17 bases sitting between them. CDR3 length equals 15 residues. Germline lookup yields CDR1 MNHEY and CDR2 SMNVEV (reference sequence). The CDR3: CASSLLFSQNGIQYF. In DNA, the CDR3 is TGTGCCAGCAGTTTATTGTTCTCTCAGAACGGGATTCAGTACTTC.

The chain joins TRBV7-2 to TRBJ2-5; 7 positions match TRBD2. V gave up 5 bases and J gave up 5 bases; unmatched junction bases: 17. CDR1 is SGHTA, CDR2 FQGNSA, per germline. CDR3 length: 17 residues. The CDR3, as DNA: TGTGCCAGCAGCACAGCGCGGGAGAGTAGAAATTGGGAGACCCAGTACTTC. Amino acid sequence: CASSTARESRNWETQYF.

The rearrangement joins TRBV5-6 to TRBJ2-1; 11 bases fit TRBD2. The germline CDR1 and CDR2 sequences are SGHDT and YYEEEE. With V trimmed by 4 bases and J by 2 bases, 5 bases remained unmatched. The CDR3 is 16 residues long. In DNA, the CDR3 is TGTGCCAGCAGCGCCCTAGCGGGGGGTCCCTACAATGAGCAGTTCTTC. Protein product: CASSALAGGPYNEQFF. Full variable domain (outside the CDR3, taken from reference TRBV5-6 and TRBJ2-1): DAGVTQSPTHLIKTRGQQVTLRCSPKSGHDTVSWYQQALGQGPQFIFQYYEEEERQRGNFPDRFSGHQFPNYSSELNVNALLLGDSALYLCASSALAGGPYNEQFFGPGTRLTVL.

The chain uses TRBV4-2 and TRBJ1-4; D is uncertain. V lost 5 bases and J 11 bases, leaving 12 bases between the germline ends. This CDR3 contains 12 residues. Germline assignment: CDR1 LGHNA and CDR2 YNFKEQ. The CDR3 sequence is CASSEGSFKLFF. The CDR3 DNA follows: TGTGCCAGCAGCGAAGGGTCCTTCAAACTGTTTTTT.

J is TRBJ1-5 and V is TRBV2; TRBD1 is a possible D gene (5 bases). Between the trimmed V and J ends, which lost 6 bases and 0 bases, there was a span of 6 bases. Germline-derived CDR1 and CDR2 are SNHLY and FYNNEI. There are 13 residues in the CDR3. The CDR3 nucleotides are TGTGCCAGCAGGGACAATAGCAATCAGCCCCAGCATTTT. Encoded protein: CASRDNSNQPQHF.

The chain employs TRBV6-1 and TRBJ2-7; the match to TRBD1 covers 10 bases. V lost 6 bases and J lost 1; bases outside the gene matches: 6. The CDR3 sequence is 15 residues long. Germline V lookup: CDR1 MNHNS, CDR2 SASEGT. The CDR3 protein is CASSVTGGGSYEQYF. DNA for the CDR3: TGTGCCAGCAGCGTGACAGGGGGCGGGTCCTACGAGCAGTACTTC.

The gene calls are TRBV9 and TRBJ1-4; D is unresolved. In germline, CDR1 is SGDLS, CDR2 YYNGEE. The CDR3 loop spans 17 amino acids. V lost 4 bases and J 1 base, leaving 17 bases between the germline ends. The CDR3 region is CASSPAVGRVTNEKLFF. The CDR3 DNA sequence: TGTGCCAGCAGCCCGGCTGTTGGGAGAGTAACTAATGAAAAACTGTTTTTT.

CDR3: CASSQEPGYSPSTDTQYF. CDR3 in DNA: TGCGCCAGCAGCCAAGAACCGGGGTACAGTCCGAGCACAGATACGCAGTATTTT. The V call is TRBV4-1, the J call TRBJ2-3; D possibly corresponds to TRBD2 (5 bases). V was shortened by 0 bases and J by 0 bases, with 16 bases between the two germline ends. Germline values: CDR1 MGHRA, CDR2 YSYEKL. CDR3 length equals 18 residues.

The chain couples TRBV6-8 to TRBJ2-2; D unresolved. Trimming left V 10 bases short and J 7 bases short, with 7 bases between. The germline CDR1 and CDR2 sequences are MNHGY and SAAAGT. The CDR3 extends over 10 amino acids. The CDR3 sequence is CATHIGELFF. CDR3 DNA sequence: TGTGCCACGCATATCGGGGAGCTGTTTTTT.

This rearrangement joins TRBV7-9 to TRBJ1-4, with 8 bases identical to TRBD1. With 2 bases clipped from V and 5 bases from J, the junction kept 4 bases outside the gene matches. This CDR3 is 15 amino acids long. From germline, CDR1 is SEHNR and CDR2 FQNEAQ (reference sequence). The CDR3 is CASSLTTGGNEKLFF. CDR3 bases: TGTGCCAGCAGCTTAACTACAGGGGGGAATGAAAAACTGTTTTTT.